This record concerns one T cell receptor (beta chain) sequence. This clone was recorded only once. The antigen it recognizes is unknown. The sample holds no much larger clone one base away, and base qualities are not on file. Samples from volunteer blood donors who had recovered from COVID-19 were contributed by a second Seattle source. The collaborating institutions used their own protocols to collect whole blood in K2EDTA tubes. Collaborator samples were shipped for TCRbeta analysis as frozen whole blood, isolated PBMCs, or DNA extracted from either sample type. TCRbeta CDR3 regions were amplified from genomic DNA by means of the immunoSEQ Assay, a bias-controlled multiplex PCR. In the source study's methods: Within the assay, amplification of reference gene primers was used to estimate how many nucleated cells each sample contained. To quantify the absolute abundance of each unique TCRbeta CDR3 rearrangement, sequence reads were collapsed and filtered. Productive Simpson clonality was computed per sample as the square root of Simpson's diversity index over productive rearrangements. The table comes from immuneACCESS by way of TCRdb, which keeps in-frame sequences with V and J called. Part of the clones is missing from these tables; in studies checked, under half for an unresolved V gene and the rest for unknown reasons. V and J calls and clone size come straight from that table; D and trimming were deduced from the DNA. This sample lists about 270,000 clones; roughly 80% were detected once. The biggest ten clones account for approximately 10% of the sample.

The data were obtained in a study of blood T cell repertoires in COVID-19 (TCRdb year 2020). Context from the whole study: Collaborator samples came from the United States, Italy and Spain and covered acute and convalescent phases of COVID-19. The dataset comprised deeply sampled blood TCRbeta repertoires from subjects exposed to, actively infected with, or recovered from COVID-19. The material from the prospective study consisted of cDNA or gDNA derived from T cells, B-cell-depleted T cells, or PBMCs. Sample metadata almost always included a de-identified subject ID, COVID-19 status, age in years and sex. The samples were drawn from the first 160 participants of the ongoing ImmuneRACE study and from over a thousand subjects provided by 6 global collaborators. Where available, HLA class I and class II types were obtained from metadata supplied by the sample provider rather than from assay-based typing. The repertoires were released in a freely available public database intended as a resource for research on the immune response to SARS-CoV-2. The research as a whole found: The amount of clinical and demographic metadata varied by source and participant and was provided uncurated.

What was sequenced was peripheral blood. This TCR was sampled from a woman between 45 and 65 years old who had recovered from COVID-19.

The nucleotide sequence reads TGTGCCAGCAGTGACTCGATTGGCCTTAATTCACCCCTCCACTTT. This codes for CASSDSIGLNSPLHF. The chain was built from TRBV6-4 and TRBJ1-6; the D gene remains uncertain. The cysteine opens and the phenylalanine closes a CDR3 of 15 amino acids. CDR3 DNA is the only sequence kept; it has 45 bases, read in frame from the first base. V gives up 0 bases and J gives up 6 bases, and the segment between their germline ends measures 9 bases. The germline V gene gives CDR1 as MRHNA and CDR2 as SNTAGT.